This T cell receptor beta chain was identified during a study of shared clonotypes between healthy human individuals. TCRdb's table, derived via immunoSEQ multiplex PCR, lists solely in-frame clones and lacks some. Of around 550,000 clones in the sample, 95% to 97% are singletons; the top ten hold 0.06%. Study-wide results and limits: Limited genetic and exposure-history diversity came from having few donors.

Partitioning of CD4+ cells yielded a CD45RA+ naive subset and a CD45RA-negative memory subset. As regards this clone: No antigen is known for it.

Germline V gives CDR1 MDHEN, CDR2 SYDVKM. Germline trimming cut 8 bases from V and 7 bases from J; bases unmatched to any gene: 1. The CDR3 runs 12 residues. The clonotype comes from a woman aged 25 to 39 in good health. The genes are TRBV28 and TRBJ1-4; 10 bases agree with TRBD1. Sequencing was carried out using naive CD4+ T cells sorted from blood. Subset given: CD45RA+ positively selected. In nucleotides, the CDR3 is TGTGCCAGCGGGACAGGGGTTGAAAAACTGTTTTTT. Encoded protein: CASGTGVEKLFF.